Listed here are 8 T cell receptor beta chains from one sample, sequenced in a study of PD-1 blockade in mismatch repair-deficient tumors. TCRdb's copy holds only in-frame clones and misses some; the assay was immunoSEQ multiplex PCR. Among around 110,000 clones, about 83% were seen once, and the ten largest hold 4% to 5%. This specimen consisted of peripheral blood, obtained around 60 weeks after starting pembrolizumab. Every receptor here comes from an adult with mismatch repair-deficient cancer.

This clone showed up many times. This chain uses TRBV11-3 with TRBJ2-7; tentative D call: TRBD2 (6 bases). This CDR3 spans 16 amino acids. Germline CDR1 is SGHNT and CDR2 is YENEEA. Trimming stripped 3 bases from V and 5 bases from J, with 20 bases between. The CDR3 reads CASSLGRGGAPDEQYF. The CDR3 DNA reads TGTGCCAGCAGCTTGGGGCGGGGCGGGGCCCCCGACGAGCAGTACTTC.

This chain links TRBV5-4 with TRBJ2-5; D is possibly TRBD1 or TRBD2 (7 bases each). The CDR3 runs 17 residues. Germline V gene data show CDR1 as SGHNT and CDR2 as YYREEE (reference sequence). Trimming stripped 3 bases from V and 2 bases from J, with 20 bases between. The CDR3 DNA is TGTGCCAGCAGCTCCGGACAGGAACTAGCGAATCAAGAGACCCAGTACTTC. Translated: CASSSGQELANQETQYF.

The V gene is TRBV11-3, the J gene TRBJ2-1; D ambiguous. CDR3 length: 15 residues. The V end lost 1 base, the J end lost 2 bases, and 9 bases lay between the germline ends. Germline CDR1 is SGHNT and CDR2 is YENEEA. CDR3 sequence reads: CASSLGQATYNEQFF. The CDR3 coding sequence is TGTGCCAGCAGCTTAGGGCAGGCGACCTACAATGAGCAGTTCTTC.

This sequence joins TRBV19 and TRBJ2-2; D tentatively fits TRBD1 or TRBD2 (6 bases each). Germline V CDR1 and CDR2: LNHDA, SQIVND (reference sequence). V was clipped by 6 bases and J by 5 bases, with 16 bases between them. This CDR3 spans 15 amino acids. The DNA for the CDR3 is TGTGCCAGTAGGACATTGGGGGGCGATACCGGGGAGCTGTTTTTT. Residues: CASRTLGGDTGELFF.

This rearrangement joins TRBV5-6 to TRBJ2-5; maybe TRBD2 (5 bases). Germline V gives CDR1 SGHDT, CDR2 YYEEEE. V was pared by 7 bases and J by 4 bases, with 20 bases between. The CDR3 extends over 15 amino acids. The CDR3, as DNA: TGTGCCAGCTCCATGAGGGCCTTTACAACAGAGACCCAGTACTTC. Protein sequence: CASSMRAFTTETQYF.

This chain joins TRBV10-2 and TRBJ2-6; tentatively, D is TRBD1 (6 bases). V was clipped by 2 bases and J by 2 bases, with 13 bases between them. Germline assignment: CDR1 WSHSY and CDR2 SAAADI. The CDR3 length is 17 residues. CDR3 in DNA: TGCGCCAGCAGTGAGCCTGGGACAACTCCTGGGGCCAACGTCCTGACTTTC. This gives the protein CASSEPGTTPGANVLTF.

This chain links TRBV7-9 with TRBJ1-1, with a weak D call TRBD1 (6 bases). CDR1 is SEHNR, CDR2 FQNEAQ, per germline (reference sequence). The CDR3 runs 15 residues. The germline V and J ends were trimmed by 0 bases and 4 bases, with 12 bases remaining between them. The DNA of the CDR3 is TGTGCCAGCAGCTTAGCTTTTACAGGGTCCACTGAAGCTTTCTTT. As protein: CASSLAFTGSTEAFF.

The gene calls are TRBV7-3 and TRBJ2-1, with D tentatively TRBD1 or TRBD2 (6 bases each). This CDR3 has 15 amino acids. V was clipped by 3 bases and J by 0 bases, with 9 bases between them. Per germline, CDR1 SGHTA and CDR2 FQGTGA. The CDR3 is CASSLEGVSYNEQFF. CDR3 in DNA: TGTGCCAGCAGCTTGGAGGGGGTCTCCTACAATGAGCAGTTCTTC.